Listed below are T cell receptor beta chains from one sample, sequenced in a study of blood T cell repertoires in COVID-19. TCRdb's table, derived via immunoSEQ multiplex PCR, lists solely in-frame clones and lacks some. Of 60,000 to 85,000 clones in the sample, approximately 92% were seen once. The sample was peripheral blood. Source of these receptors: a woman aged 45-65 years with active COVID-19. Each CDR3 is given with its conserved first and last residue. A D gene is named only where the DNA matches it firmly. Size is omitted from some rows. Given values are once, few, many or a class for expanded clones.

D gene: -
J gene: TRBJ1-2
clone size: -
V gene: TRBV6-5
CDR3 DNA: TGTGCCAGCAGTCCTATTTCCGGGGGCTATGGCTACACCTTC
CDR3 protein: CASSPISGGYGYTF

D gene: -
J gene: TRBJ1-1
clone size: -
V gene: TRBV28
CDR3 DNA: TGTGCCAGCAGTTTTTTAGGGGGGAACACTGAAGCTTTCTTT
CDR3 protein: CASSFLGGNTEAFF

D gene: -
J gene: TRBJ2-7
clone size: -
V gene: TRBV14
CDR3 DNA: TGTGCCAGCAGCCTCACCGGGACTCGGAGCGAGCAGTACTTC
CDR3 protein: CASSLTGTRSEQYF

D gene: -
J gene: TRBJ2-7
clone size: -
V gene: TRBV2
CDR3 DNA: TGTGCCAGCAGTGAAGTCAGCGACGAGCAGTACTTC
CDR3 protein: CASSEVSDEQYF

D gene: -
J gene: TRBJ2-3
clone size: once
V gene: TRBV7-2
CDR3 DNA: TGTGCCAGCAGCCAAGGGGGGAGGGGGGCAGATACGCAGTATTTT
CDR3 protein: CASSQGGRGADTQYF

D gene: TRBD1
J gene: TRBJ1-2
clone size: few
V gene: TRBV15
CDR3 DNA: TGTGCCACCCGACAATCGGGACAGGGAGGTGGCTACACCTTC
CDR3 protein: CATRQSGQGGGYTF

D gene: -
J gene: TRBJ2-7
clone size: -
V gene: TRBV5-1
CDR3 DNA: TGCGCCAGCAGCCCTACCCTGTACGAGCAGTACTTC
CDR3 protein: CASSPTLYEQYF

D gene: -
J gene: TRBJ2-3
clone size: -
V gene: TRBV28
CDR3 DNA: TGTGCCAGCAGACACGATTTAGGGGGTCGCACAGATACGCAGTATTTT
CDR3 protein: CASRHDLGGRTDTQYF

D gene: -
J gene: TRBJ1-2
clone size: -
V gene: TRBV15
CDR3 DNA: TGTGCCACCAGCAGACGAACCGCGGGGGCAGGCTACACCTTC
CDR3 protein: CATSRRTAGAGYTF

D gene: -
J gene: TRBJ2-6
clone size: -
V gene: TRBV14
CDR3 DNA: TGTGCCAGCAGCCGCCAGGCTGGGGCCAACGTCCTGACTTTC
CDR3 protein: CASSRQAGANVLTF

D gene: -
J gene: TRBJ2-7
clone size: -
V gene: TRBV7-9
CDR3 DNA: TGTGCCAGCAGCTTAAGCGGGGAGCAGTACTTC
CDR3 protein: CASSLSGEQYF